This T cell receptor beta chain was sequenced for a study of blood T cell repertoires in COVID-19. Study in general: Both acute and convalescent COVID-19 samples were obtained from the United States, Italy and Spain. From T cells, B-cell-depleted T cells, or PBMCs came the material, which was cDNA or gDNA.

Per the original methods: It was from reference gene primer amplification that nucleated cell counts were estimated. Method: immunoSEQ multiplex PCR; TCRdb's copy keeps in-frame clones and lacks some. V, J and clone size were drawn from that table, and D and trimming were deduced from the DNA. The sample consists of 200,000 to 300,000 clones, 75% to 90% of them appearing once. This clone came up a few times. Material: peripheral blood. The clonotype was recovered from a man in his sixties who had recovered from COVID-19.

CDR3 region: CASRRGQERWGYTF. In DNA, the CDR3 is TGCGCCAGCAGACGAGGACAGGAAAGGTGGGGCTACACCTTC. The rearrangement uses TRBV5-1 and TRBJ1-2; 7 bases agree with TRBD1. Trimming removed 5 bases from V and 8 bases from J; junction bases left unmatched: 12. CDR3 size: 14 residues. Germline CDR1 SGHRS, CDR2 YFSETQ.